This T cell receptor beta chain was identified during a study of cytomegalovirus exposure and HLA in healthy donors. Measured with immunoSEQ multiplex PCR; TCRdb has only the in-frame clones, and not every one. The sample yields about 150,000 clones, 86% seen once. The ends lost 6 bases at V and 6 bases at J; junction bases unmatched: 3. The CDR3 runs 13 residues. Germline CDR1 and CDR2: LNHDA and SQIVND (reference sequence). This receptor was identified in a man between 18 and 35 years old in good health and CMV-seropositive. This chain connects TRBV19 to TRBJ2-1; 9 bases align to TRBD1. The sequencing input was PBMCs. The CDR3 region is CASRRTGVNEQFF. The CDR3 bases are TGTGCCAGTAGGCGGACAGGGGTCAATGAGCAGTTCTTC.